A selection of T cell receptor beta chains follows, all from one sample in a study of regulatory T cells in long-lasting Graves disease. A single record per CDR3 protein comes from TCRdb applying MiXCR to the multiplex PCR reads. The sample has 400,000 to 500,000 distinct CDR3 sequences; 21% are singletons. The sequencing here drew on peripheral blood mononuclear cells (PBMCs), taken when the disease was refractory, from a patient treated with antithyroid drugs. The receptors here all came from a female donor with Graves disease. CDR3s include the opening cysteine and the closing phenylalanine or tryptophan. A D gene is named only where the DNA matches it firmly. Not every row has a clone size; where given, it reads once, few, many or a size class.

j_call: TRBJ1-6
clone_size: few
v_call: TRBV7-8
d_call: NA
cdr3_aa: CASSFGGPSYLHF
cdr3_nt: TGTGCCAGCAGCTTTGGGGGACCGAGCTATCTCCACTTT

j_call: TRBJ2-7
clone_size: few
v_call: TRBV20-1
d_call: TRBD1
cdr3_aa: CSALDRGFDEQYF
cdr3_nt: TGCAGTGCACTCGACAGGGGCTTCGACGAGCAGTACTTC

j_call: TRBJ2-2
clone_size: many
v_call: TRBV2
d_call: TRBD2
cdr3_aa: CASRGLAGVTGELFF
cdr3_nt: TGTGCCAGCAGGGGACTAGCGGGAGTTACCGGGGAGCTGTTTTTT

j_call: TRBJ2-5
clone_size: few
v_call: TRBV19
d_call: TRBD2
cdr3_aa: CASSPLPGLAGEETQYF
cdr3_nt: TGTGCCAGTAGCCCCCTCCCCGGACTAGCGGGAGAAGAGACCCAGTACTTC

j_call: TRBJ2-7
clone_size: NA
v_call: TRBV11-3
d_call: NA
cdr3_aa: CASSLNNGYEQYF
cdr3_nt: TGTGCCAGCAGCTTAAACAATGGATACGAGCAGTACTTC

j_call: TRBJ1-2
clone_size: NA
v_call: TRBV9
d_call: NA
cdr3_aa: CASSVGTNYGYTF
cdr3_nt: TGTGCCAGCAGCGTAGGTACCAACTATGGCTACACCTTC

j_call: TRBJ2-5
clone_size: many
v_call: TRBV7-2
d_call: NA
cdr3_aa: CASSLMAQLGKTQYF
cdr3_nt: TGTGCCAGCAGCTTGATGGCACAACTAGGGAAGACCCAGTACTTC

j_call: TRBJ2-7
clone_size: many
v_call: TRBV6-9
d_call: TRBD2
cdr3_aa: CASSYTSGRGEYEQYF
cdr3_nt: TGTGCCAGCAGTTACACTAGCGGGAGGGGTGAGTACGAGCAGTACTTC

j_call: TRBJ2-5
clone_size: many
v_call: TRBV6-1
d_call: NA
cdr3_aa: CASTLWGKETQYF
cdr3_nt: TGTGCCAGCACCCTCTGGGGTAAAGAGACCCAGTACTTC

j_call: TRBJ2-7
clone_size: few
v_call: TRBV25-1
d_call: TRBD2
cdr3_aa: CASSEWVEASGRPESGEQYF
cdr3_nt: TGTGCCAGCAGTGAATGGGTGGAGGCTAGCGGGAGGCCGGAGTCTGGCGAGCAGTACTTC

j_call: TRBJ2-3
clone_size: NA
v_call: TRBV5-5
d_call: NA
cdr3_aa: CASNPTGRLSDTQYF
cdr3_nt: TGTGCCAGCAACCCCACAGGGAGACTCTCAGATACGCAGTATTTT

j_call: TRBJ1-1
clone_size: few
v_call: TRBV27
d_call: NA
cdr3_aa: CASSLGDAYTEAFF
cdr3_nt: TGTGCCAGCAGTTTAGGGGACGCTTACACTGAAGCTTTCTTT

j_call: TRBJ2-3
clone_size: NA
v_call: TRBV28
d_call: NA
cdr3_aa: CASSLPLGGNTDTQYF
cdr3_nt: TGTGCCAGCAGTTTACCCCTAGGCGGGAATACAGATACGCAGTATTTT

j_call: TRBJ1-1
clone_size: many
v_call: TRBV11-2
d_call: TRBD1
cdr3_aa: CASSLQTGETEAFF
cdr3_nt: TGTGCCAGCAGCTTACAGACAGGGGAAACTGAAGCTTTCTTT

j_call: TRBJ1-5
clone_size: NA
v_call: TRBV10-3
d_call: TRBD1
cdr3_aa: CAISEADRVSNQPQHF
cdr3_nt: TGTGCCATCAGTGAAGCGGACAGGGTGAGCAATCAGCCCCAGCATTTT

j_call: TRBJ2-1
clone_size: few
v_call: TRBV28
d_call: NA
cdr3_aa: CASTTGTPGGNEQFF
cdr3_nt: TGTGCCAGCACCACCGGGACTCCTGGGGGCAATGAGCAGTTCTTC

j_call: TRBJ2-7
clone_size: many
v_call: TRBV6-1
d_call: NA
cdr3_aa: CASSEIGRFYEQYF
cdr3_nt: TGTGCCAGCAGTGAAATAGGACGGTTCTACGAGCAGTACTTC

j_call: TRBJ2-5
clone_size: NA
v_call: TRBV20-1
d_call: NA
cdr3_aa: CSARNKTGTYQETQYF
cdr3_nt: TGCAGTGCTAGAAACAAGACAGGAACGTACCAAGAGACCCAGTACTTC

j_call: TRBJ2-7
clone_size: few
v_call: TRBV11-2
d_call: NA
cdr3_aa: CASRPRPVSSYEQYF
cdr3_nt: TGTGCCAGCAGACCGCGGCCCGTGTCCTCCTACGAGCAGTACTTC

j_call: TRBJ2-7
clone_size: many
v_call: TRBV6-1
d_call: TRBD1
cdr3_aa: CASSLQGALSYEQYF
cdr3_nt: TGTGCCAGCAGTCTTCAGGGGGCATTGTCCTACGAGCAGTACTTC

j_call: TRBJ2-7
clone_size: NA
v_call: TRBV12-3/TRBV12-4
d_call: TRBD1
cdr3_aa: CASRNTGGDYEQYF
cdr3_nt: TGTGCCAGCAGGAATACAGGGGGCGACTACGAGCAGTACTTC

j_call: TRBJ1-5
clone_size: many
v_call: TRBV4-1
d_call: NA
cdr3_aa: CASSQEYQGTSNQPQHF
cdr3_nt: TGCGCCAGCAGCCAAGAATACCAGGGGACGAGCAATCAGCCCCAGCATTTT

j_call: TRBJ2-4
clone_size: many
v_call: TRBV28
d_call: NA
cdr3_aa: CASSAADFTKNIQYF
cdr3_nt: TGTGCCAGCAGTGCCGCAGACTTTACCAAAAACATTCAGTACTTC

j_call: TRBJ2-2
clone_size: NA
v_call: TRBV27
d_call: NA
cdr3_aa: CASSPGTPNTGELFF
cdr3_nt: TGTGCCAGCTCCCCCGGGACACCCAACACCGGGGAGCTGTTTTTT

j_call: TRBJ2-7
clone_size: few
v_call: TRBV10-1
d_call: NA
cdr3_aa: CASNPAPDEPYEQYF
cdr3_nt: TGCGCCAGCAACCCTGCCCCGGACGAGCCGTACGAGCAGTACTTC

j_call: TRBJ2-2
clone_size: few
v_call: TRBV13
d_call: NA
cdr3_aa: CASITRGQGLTGELFF
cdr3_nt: TGTGCCAGCATTACCAGAGGGCAGGGACTCACCGGGGAGCTGTTTTTT

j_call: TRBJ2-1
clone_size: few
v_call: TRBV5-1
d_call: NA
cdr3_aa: CASSLAGTVTYNEQFF
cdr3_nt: TGCGCCAGCAGCTTGGCCGGGACGGTGACCTACAATGAGCAGTTCTTC

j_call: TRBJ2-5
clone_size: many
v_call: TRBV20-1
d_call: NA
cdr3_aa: CSASPGEETQYF
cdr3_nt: TGCAGTGCTAGCCCGGGGGAAGAGACCCAGTACTTC

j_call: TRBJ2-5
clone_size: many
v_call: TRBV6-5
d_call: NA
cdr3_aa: CASSYYGQIQETQYF
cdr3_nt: TGTGCCAGCAGTTACTATGGACAGATACAAGAGACCCAGTACTTC

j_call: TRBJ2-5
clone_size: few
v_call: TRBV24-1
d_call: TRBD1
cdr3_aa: CATSDETGGRQTQYF
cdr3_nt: TGTGCCACCAGTGATGAGACAGGGGGCCGACAGACCCAGTACTTC

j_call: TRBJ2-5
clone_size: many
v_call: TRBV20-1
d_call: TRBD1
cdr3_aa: CSAPGQGLETQYF
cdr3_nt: TGCAGTGCCCCGGGACAGGGTCTCGAGACCCAGTACTTC

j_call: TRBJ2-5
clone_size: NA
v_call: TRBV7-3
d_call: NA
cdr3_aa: CASSLGHLPSETQYF
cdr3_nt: TGTGCCAGCAGCTTGGGGCACCTTCCCTCTGAGACCCAGTACTTC

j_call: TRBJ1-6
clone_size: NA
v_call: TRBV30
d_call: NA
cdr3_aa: CAWSVPGGGSNSPLHF
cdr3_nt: TGTGCCTGGAGTGTACCCGGGGGGGGTAGCAATTCACCCCTCCACTTT

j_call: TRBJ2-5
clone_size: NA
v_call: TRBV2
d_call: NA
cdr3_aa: CASGGTQETQYF
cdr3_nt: TGTGCCAGTGGGGGGACCCAAGAGACCCAGTACTTC

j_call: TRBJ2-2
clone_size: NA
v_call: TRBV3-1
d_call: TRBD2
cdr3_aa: CASSPPRWASGGPNTGELFF
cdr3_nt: TGTGCCAGCAGCCCCCCTAGGTGGGCTAGCGGGGGGCCGAACACCGGGGAGCTGTTTTTT

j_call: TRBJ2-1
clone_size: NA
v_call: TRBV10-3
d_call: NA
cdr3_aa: CATHSGYNEQFF
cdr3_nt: TGTGCCACCCATAGCGGATACAATGAGCAGTTCTTC

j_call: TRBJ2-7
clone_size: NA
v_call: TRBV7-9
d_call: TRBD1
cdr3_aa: CASEGASYEQYF
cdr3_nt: TGTGCCAGTGAGGGGGCCTCCTACGAGCAGTACTTC